Following are 10 T cell receptor beta chains from one sample sequenced in a study of cytomegalovirus exposure and HLA in healthy donors. Both 60 Vbeta primers and 13 Jbeta primers went into the PCR. Generated by immunoSEQ multiplex PCR, the TCRdb table keeps only in-frame clones and is missing some. Counted here are 120,000 or so clones, roughly 78% occurring once; the ten biggest clones make up approximately 11%. Sample: PBMCs. These receptors were obtained from a man aged 25-45 years in good health and CMV-seropositive.

The rearrangement uses TRBV2 and TRBJ1-4; the D gene is possibly TRBD1 (6 bases). This CDR3 comprises 13 residues. In germline, CDR1 is SNHLY, CDR2 FYNNEI. Between the trimmed V and J ends, which lost 7 bases and 3 bases, there was a span of 9 bases. CDR3 sequence: CASKGEPNEKLFF. The CDR3 coding sequence is TGTGCCAGCAAGGGGGAACCTAATGAAAAACTGTTTTTT.

The rearrangement joins TRBV2 to TRBJ2-2; 7 bases are shared with TRBD1. The CDR3 sequence is 17 residues long. V was clipped by 5 bases and J by 1 base; unmatched bases: 10. Germline-derived CDR1 and CDR2 are SNHLY and FYNNEI. CDR3 DNA: TGTGCCAGCAGTCTGGACAGGTCGTCGTTGAACACCGGGGAGCTGTTTTTT. Its translation: CASSLDRSSLNTGELFF.

This clone was observed a few times. The genes are TRBV6-6 and TRBJ2-7; 7 bases are a match to TRBD2. Trimming removed 2 bases from V and 0 bases from J; junction bases left unmatched: 7. The CDR3 covers 16 residues. Germline V gene data show CDR1 as MNHNY and CDR2 as SVGAGI (reference sequence). The CDR3 here is CASSYQELASSYEQYF. DNA of the CDR3: TGTGCCAGCAGTTACCAGGAACTAGCGAGCTCCTACGAGCAGTACTTC.

This CDR3 reads CATSGTFTGSNQPQHF. The CDR3, as DNA: TGTGCCACCAGCGGCACCTTTACAGGGAGCAATCAGCCCCAGCATTTT. The chain carries TRBV15 and TRBJ1-5; D may be TRBD1 (6 bases). This CDR3 region has 16 residues. Germline V lookup: CDR1 LNHNV, CDR2 YYDKDF (reference sequence). Trimming took off 5 bases at V and 1 base at J, with 15 bases between the two ends.

The chain recombines TRBV4-1 with TRBJ2-7; the D gene is possibly TRBD2 (5 bases). Germline lookup yields CDR1 MGHRA and CDR2 YSYEKL. The CDR3 covers 16 residues. Trimming cost V 0 bases and J 1 base, with 13 bases left between them. CDR3 nucleotide sequence: TGCGCCAGCAGCCAAGATAGTGGGGAGAAGTCCTACGAGCAGTACTTC. This sequence encodes CASSQDSGEKSYEQYF.

The chain is built from TRBV28 and TRBJ2-1; 14 bases line up with TRBD2. Germline loops: CDR1 MDHEN, CDR2 SYDVKM. The CDR3 consists of 16 residues. Trimming at V came to 5 bases and at J to 9 bases, leaving 9 bases not matched to a gene. CDR3 nucleotides: TGTGCCAGCAGTCTAGCCGGGACTAGCGGGAGCAGTGAGCAGTTCTTC. Translating gives CASSLAGTSGSSEQFF.

This chain joins TRBV15 and TRBJ2-5; 7 bases match TRBD2. Per germline, CDR1 LNHNV and CDR2 YYDKDF (reference sequence). The CDR3 consists of 15 residues. With V trimmed by 0 bases and J by 5 bases, 6 bases remained unmatched. CDR3 amino acids: CATSRDLAGVETQYF. The CDR3 nucleotides read TGTGCCACCAGCAGAGATCTGGCGGGAGTGGAGACCCAGTACTTC. The variable domain in full, completed from reference TRBV15 and TRBJ2-5, reads DAMVIQNPRYQVTQFGKPVTLSCSQTLNHNVMYWYQQKSSQAPKLLFHYYDKDFNNEADTPDNFQSRRPNTSFCFLDIRSPGLGDTAMYLCATSRDLAGVETQYFGPGTRLLVL.

The chain is built from TRBV2 and TRBJ2-7, with 9 bases fitting TRBD1. Looked up from germline, CDR1 is SNHLY and CDR2 is FYNNEI. This CDR3 comprises 13 residues. Trimming at V came to 7 bases and at J to 6 bases, leaving 7 bases not matched to a gene. CDR3 amino acids: CASKGTGRSEQYF. CDR3 nucleotides: TGTGCCAGCAAAGGGACAGGGCGATCCGAGCAGTACTTC.

This rearrangement joins TRBV10-2 to TRBJ2-1, with 12 bases matching TRBD2. The trim removed 3 bases at V and 0 bases at J, leaving 9 bases unmatched. The CDR3 spans 19 residues. Germline V gene sequence: CDR1 WSHSY, CDR2 SAAADI. The DNA of the CDR3 is TGCGCCAGCAGTGAACCGGGACTAGCGGGCCCTTTCTCCTACAATGAGCAGTTCTTC. Translation gives CASSEPGLAGPFSYNEQFF.

The chain links TRBV19 to TRBJ2-5; D gene unclear. CDR3 size: 16 residues. Per germline, CDR1 LNHDA and CDR2 SQIVND (reference sequence). The germline V and J ends were trimmed by 2 bases and 0 bases, with 13 bases remaining between them. The CDR3 coding sequence is TGTGCCAGTAGTATACTTTTCCAGTTGTACCAAGAGACCCAGTACTTC. Encoded protein: CASSILFQLYQETQYF.